These 5 T cell receptor beta chains share one sample of origin, sequenced in a study of blood T cell repertoires in COVID-19. Assay used: immunoSEQ multiplex PCR; TCRdb lists only in-frame clones, some missing. The data contain over 100,000 clones, roughly three quarters of them singletons. Sequencing was performed on peripheral blood. The source is a woman in her 70s with acute or convalescent COVID-19.

This sequence joins TRBV4-2 and TRBJ2-2; 9 nucleotides match TRBD2. CDR1 and CDR2 from the germline V gene are LGHNA and YNFKEQ. V dropped 0 bases and J dropped 9; count of bases not matched to a gene: 8. The CDR3 has 16 residues. CDR3 residues: CASSQELWREGRELFF. The CDR3 nucleotides are TGTGCCAGCAGCCAAGAGCTGTGGCGGGAGGGCAGGGAGCTGTTTTTT.

The chain links TRBV4-2 to TRBJ1-2; possible D gene TRBD1, 6 bases. From germline, CDR1 is LGHNA and CDR2 YNFKEQ. The CDR3 is made up of 18 amino acids. Trimming cost V 1 base and J 1 base, with 19 bases left between them. The CDR3 DNA follows: TGTGCCAGCAGCCAAGCGTCAGGGGAAGGGGGTAGTAACTATGGCTACACCTTC. Translation gives CASSQASGEGGSNYGYTF.

The V call is TRBV9, the J call TRBJ2-7, with D maybe TRBD1 (5 bases). Germline V gene sequence: CDR1 SGDLS, CDR2 YYNGEE. CDR3 length: 14 residues. Trimming took 1 base from V and 0 from J, leaving 8 bases between them. The CDR3 loop is CASSVSTASYEQYF. For the CDR3, the DNA is TGTGCCAGCAGCGTATCGACAGCCTCCTACGAGCAGTACTTC.

The V gene is TRBV28, the J gene TRBJ2-7; weak D call: TRBD2 (6 bases). Germline assignment: CDR1 MDHEN and CDR2 SYDVKM. There are 14 residues in the CDR3. CDR3 nucleotide sequence: TGTGCGGGCCCCCTAGCGCAAAGGTCCTACGAGCAGTACTTC. Translating gives CAGPLAQRSYEQYF.

The chain is built from TRBV19 and TRBJ2-5; D is undetermined. Deletions cut 1 base from V and 1 base from J, with 4 bases between. Germline CDR1 LNHDA, CDR2 SQIVND (reference sequence). The CDR3 runs to 13 residues. CDR3 sequence reads: CASSIGSQETQYF. The CDR3 nucleotides read TGTGCCAGTAGTATAGGCAGCCAAGAGACCCAGTACTTC.